The 4 T cell receptor beta chains below all came from one sample that was sequenced in a study of PD-1 blockade in classical Hodgkin lymphoma (dated by TCRdb to 2020 to 2021). Libraries were prepared through the immunoSEQ multiplex PCR assay. TCRdb mirrors the immuneACCESS table, restricted to in-frame sequences. Some clones are absent from its copies; in checked studies, under half trace to an unresolved V gene, and the reason for the others is unknown. This sample holds approximately 89,000 clones; around 80% were observed only once. 15% to 20% of the sample is held by the ten biggest clonotypes. The time point label of this sample denotes: cycle 4 day 1 (C4D1), after more than five weeks of nivolumab. Every trial patient had relapsed after autologous stem cell transplantation, and cohorts A, B and C differed in prior brentuximab vedotin exposure. This specimen was peripheral blood mononuclear cells (PBMCs), taken before the fourth cycle of nivolumab. The source is a human donor with classical Hodgkin lymphoma.

This chain links TRBV10-3 with TRBJ1-4, with D possibly matching TRBD1 (5 bases). Germline loops: CDR1 ENHRY, CDR2 SYGVKD. The CDR3 has 15 amino acids. The V and J ends lost 2 bases and 4 bases respectively, with 11 bases between them. CDR3 protein: CAISEEGRNNEKLFF. The CDR3 DNA sequence: TGTGCCATCAGTGAGGAGGGACGGAATAATGAAAAACTGTTTTTT.

In its sample, this clone was seen once. The J gene is TRBJ1-4, the V gene TRBV29-1, with a possible D match to TRBD1 (6 bases). The CDR3 extends over 15 amino acids. The germline gives CDR1 SQVTM, CDR2 ANQGSEA. V was cut by 6 bases and J by 3 bases, with 17 bases left in between. The CDR3 protein is CSVGEGGQSNEKLFF. DNA of the CDR3: TGCAGCGTGGGCGAGGGGGGGCAGTCTAATGAAAAACTGTTTTTT.

A remark on this clone: Additional DNA sequences in this sample encode the identical CDR3. The V call is TRBV7-2, the J call TRBJ2-3; 11 bases line up with TRBD2. This CDR3 spans 14 amino acids. The trim removed 4 bases at V and 5 bases at J, leaving 2 bases unmatched. Germline assignment: CDR1 SGHTA and CDR2 FQGNSA. The CDR3: CASSSGLAGDTQYF. The DNA for the CDR3 is TGTGCCAGCAGCTCAGGACTAGCGGGAGATACGCAGTATTTT.

The gene calls are TRBV7-8 and TRBJ1-1; D remains ambiguous. The CDR3 covers 14 residues. V was clipped by 11 bases and J by 3 bases, with 19 bases between them. Germline values: CDR1 SGHVS, CDR2 FQNEAQ. CDR3 region: CASRKTRWDTEAFF. CDR3 DNA: TGTGCCTCCCGTAAGACAAGGTGGGACACTGAAGCTTTCTTT.